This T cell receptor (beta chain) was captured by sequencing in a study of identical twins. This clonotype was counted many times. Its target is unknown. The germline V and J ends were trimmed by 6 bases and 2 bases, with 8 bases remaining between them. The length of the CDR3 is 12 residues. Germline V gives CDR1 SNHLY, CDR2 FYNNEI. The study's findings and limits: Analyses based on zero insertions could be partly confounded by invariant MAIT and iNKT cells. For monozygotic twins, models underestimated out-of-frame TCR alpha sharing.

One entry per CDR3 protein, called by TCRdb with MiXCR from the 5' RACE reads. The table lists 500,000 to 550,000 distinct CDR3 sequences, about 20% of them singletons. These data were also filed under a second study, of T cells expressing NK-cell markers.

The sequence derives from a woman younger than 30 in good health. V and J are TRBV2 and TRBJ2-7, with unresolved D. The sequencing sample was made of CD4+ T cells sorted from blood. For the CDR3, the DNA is TGTGCCAGCAGCGACGGACCCTACGAGCAGTACTTC. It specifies CASSDGPYEQYF.